This T cell receptor beta chain was recorded in a study of human T cells and chemical hapten exposure. Described time point: patch test 1, 2 weeks after DPC sensitization. Sample treatment: therapeutic diphenylcyclopropenone sensitization with weekly scalp DPC. At patch-test visits, sampling came before the patch test. This clonotype was picked up a small number of times. TCRdb fed the RACE reads into MiXCR, producing one record per CDR3 protein. There are about 380,000 distinct CDR3 sequences in the sample; 4.8% occur only once, and 2% to 2.5% lies in the top ten. The J segment lost 5 bases and the V segment lost 6 bases, leaving 7 bases of the junction unmatched. CDR3 length equals 13 residues. Looked up from germline, CDR1 is SQVTM and CDR2 is ANQGSEA.

This specimen was whole blood, taken in connection with sensitization to the hapten diphenylcyclopropenone (DPC). The TCR comes from a woman between 45 and 60 years old with alopecia areata. Some clones in this sample may be carry-over from other donors' samples. The chain couples TRBV29-1 to TRBJ2-5; 9 bases match TRBD1. The CDR3 loop is CSVPGQGLETQYF. For the CDR3, the DNA is TGCAGCGTCCCGGGACAGGGTCTGGAGACCCAGTACTTC.